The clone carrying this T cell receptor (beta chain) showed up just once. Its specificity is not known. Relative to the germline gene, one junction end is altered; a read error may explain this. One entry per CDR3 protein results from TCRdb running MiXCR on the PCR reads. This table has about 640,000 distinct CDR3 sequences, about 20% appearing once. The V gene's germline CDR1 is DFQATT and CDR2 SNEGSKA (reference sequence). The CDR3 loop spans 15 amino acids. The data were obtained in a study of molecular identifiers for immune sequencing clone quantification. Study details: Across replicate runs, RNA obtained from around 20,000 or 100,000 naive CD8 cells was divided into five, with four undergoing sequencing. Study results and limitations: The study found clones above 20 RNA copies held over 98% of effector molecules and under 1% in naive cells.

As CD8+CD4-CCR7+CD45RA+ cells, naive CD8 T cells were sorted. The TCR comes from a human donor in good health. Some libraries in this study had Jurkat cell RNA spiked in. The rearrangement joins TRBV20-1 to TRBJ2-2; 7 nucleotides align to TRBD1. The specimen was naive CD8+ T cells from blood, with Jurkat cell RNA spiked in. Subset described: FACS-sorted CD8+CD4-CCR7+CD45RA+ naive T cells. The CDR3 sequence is CSAPIDRDVTEELFF. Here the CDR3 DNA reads TGCAGTGCTCCTATAGACAGGGACGTCACCGAGGAGCTGTTTTTT.